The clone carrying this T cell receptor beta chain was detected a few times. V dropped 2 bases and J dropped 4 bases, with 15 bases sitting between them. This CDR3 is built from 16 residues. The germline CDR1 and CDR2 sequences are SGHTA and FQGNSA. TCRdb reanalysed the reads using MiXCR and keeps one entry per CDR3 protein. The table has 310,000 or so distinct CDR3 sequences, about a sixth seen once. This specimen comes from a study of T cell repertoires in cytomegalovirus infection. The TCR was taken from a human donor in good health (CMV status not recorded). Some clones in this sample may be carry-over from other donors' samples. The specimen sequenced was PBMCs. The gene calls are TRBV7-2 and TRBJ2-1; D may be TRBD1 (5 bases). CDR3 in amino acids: CASSLYIQAPYNEQFF. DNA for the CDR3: TGTGCCAGCAGCTTATATATACAGGCTCCTTACAATGAGCAGTTCTTC.